A selection of T cell receptor beta chains follows, all from one sample in a study of cytomegalovirus exposure and HLA in healthy donors. Libraries were prepared by immunoSEQ multiplex PCR; TCRdb keeps only in-frame clonotypes and omits some of them. The sample includes under 200,000 clones, 68% seen only once; the top ten take around 3%. The sample was PBMCs. These receptors all stem from a woman between 35 and 50 years old in good health and CMV-seropositive. Each CDR3 is given with its conserved first and last residue. A D gene is named only where the DNA matches it firmly. The listing skips clone size in some rows; elsewhere it reads once, few, many or a size class.

V: TRBV2
size: NA
J: TRBJ1-3
D: TRBD1
CDR3: CASSDYGQVATIYF
DNA: TGTGCCAGCAGTGACTACGGACAGGTTGCCACCATATATTTT

V: TRBV28
size: NA
J: TRBJ2-5
D: TRBD1
CDR3: CATSPTGYYETQYF
DNA: TGTGCCACCTCACCGACAGGGTATTACGAGACCCAGTACTTC

V: TRBV5-3
size: NA
J: TRBJ2-7
D: NA
CDR3: CARSPYDRYTYEQYF
DNA: TGTGCCAGAAGCCCATATGACAGGTACACCTACGAGCAGTACTTC

V: TRBV9
size: NA
J: TRBJ2-2
D: TRBD1
CDR3: CASSARTGDLTGELFF
DNA: TGTGCCAGCAGCGCTCGGACAGGGGATTTGACCGGGGAGCTGTTTTTT

V: TRBV7-2
size: NA
J: TRBJ1-2
D: NA
CDR3: CASSLALHDTYGYTF
DNA: TGTGCCAGCAGCTTAGCGCTCCATGACACCTATGGCTACACCTTC

V: TRBV6-5
size: NA
J: TRBJ2-4
D: TRBD1
CDR3: CASSATGGRENIQYF
DNA: TGTGCCAGCAGCGCAACAGGGGGTAGGGAAAACATTCAGTACTTC

V: TRBV5-1
size: NA
J: TRBJ2-3
D: TRBD2
CDR3: CASSLGRGGASDTQYF
DNA: TGCGCCAGCAGCTTGGGGCGCGGGGGGGCCTCAGATACGCAGTATTTT

V: TRBV19
size: few
J: TRBJ2-1
D: NA
CDR3: CASSSWTASYNEQFF
DNA: TGTGCCAGTAGTAGTTGGACAGCTTCCTACAATGAGCAGTTCTTC

V: TRBV5-1
size: few
J: TRBJ1-2
D: TRBD1
CDR3: CASGQGVYGYTF
DNA: TGCGCCAGCGGACAGGGAGTCTATGGCTACACCTTC

V: TRBV11-3
size: few
J: TRBJ1-1
D: TRBD1
CDR3: CASSSGQGRGRAEAFF
DNA: TGTGCCAGCAGCTCCGGACAGGGTCGGGGCCGGGCTGAAGCTTTCTTT

V: TRBV6-1
size: NA
J: TRBJ1-2
D: NA
CDR3: CASTPGFTGSRYTF
DNA: TGTGCCAGCACCCCCGGGTTTACTGGGAGCCGCTACACCTTC

V: TRBV7-8
size: NA
J: TRBJ1-1
D: NA
CDR3: CASSLAEGWAEAFF
DNA: TGTGCCAGCAGCTTAGCGGAGGGTTGGGCTGAAGCTTTCTTT

V: TRBV5-1
size: few
J: TRBJ2-5
D: TRBD2
CDR3: CASSFDWTGGKFGETQYF
DNA: TGCGCCAGCAGCTTCGACTGGACGGGAGGGAAATTTGGAGAGACCCAGTACTTC

V: TRBV28
size: NA
J: TRBJ2-3
D: TRBD2
CDR3: CASSQSGASTDTQYF
DNA: TGTGCCAGCAGCCAGAGCGGGGCAAGCACAGATACGCAGTATTTT

V: TRBV15
size: NA
J: TRBJ1-4
D: NA
CDR3: CATSRAPGADEKLFF
DNA: TGTGCCACCAGCAGAGCCCCAGGGGCGGATGAAAAACTGTTTTTT

V: TRBV7-2
size: NA
J: TRBJ1-2
D: NA
CDR3: CASSYRAGKGDGYTF
DNA: TGTGCCAGCAGCTACCGAGCCGGAAAGGGGGACGGCTACACCTTC

V: TRBV2
size: NA
J: TRBJ2-7
D: NA
CDR3: CASSGFEGGPYEQYF
DNA: TGTGCCAGCAGTGGGTTCGAGGGGGGGCCCTACGAGCAGTACTTC

V: TRBV11-2
size: few
J: TRBJ2-5
D: NA
CDR3: CASSPGGGGARETQYF
DNA: TGTGCCAGCAGCCCAGGGGGCGGGGGGGCCAGGGAGACCCAGTACTTC

V: TRBV28
size: NA
J: TRBJ2-7
D: TRBD1
CDR3: CASSQGGQGSYEQYF
DNA: TGTGCCAGCAGTCAAGGGGGACAGGGTTCCTACGAGCAGTACTTC

V: TRBV2
size: NA
J: TRBJ1-1
D: NA
CDR3: CASSESGRYTEAFF
DNA: TGTGCCAGCAGTGAATCGGGGAGATATACTGAAGCTTTCTTT

V: TRBV13
size: NA
J: TRBJ1-5
D: NA
CDR3: CASSWTAAQPNQPQHF
DNA: TGTGCCAGCAGCTGGACAGCAGCACAACCCAATCAGCCCCAGCATTTT

V: TRBV6-1
size: few
J: TRBJ1-2
D: TRBD1
CDR3: CASSEEVGGLTGYTF
DNA: TGTGCCAGCAGTGAAGAAGTAGGGGGCTTGACCGGCTACACCTTC

V: TRBV4-3
size: NA
J: TRBJ2-3
D: TRBD2
CDR3: CASNQIAGGPADTQYF
DNA: TGCGCCAGCAACCAAATAGCGGGAGGGCCAGCAGATACGCAGTATTTT

V: TRBV7-3
size: NA
J: TRBJ2-1
D: TRBD1
CDR3: CASSLEGQGVYNEQFF
DNA: TGTGCCAGCAGCTTAGAGGGACAGGGGGTCTACAATGAGCAGTTCTTC

V: TRBV7-9
size: few
J: TRBJ2-1
D: TRBD2
CDR3: CASSSLAGSYNEQFF
DNA: TGTGCCAGCAGCTCCTTAGCGGGCTCCTACAATGAGCAGTTCTTC

V: TRBV4-3
size: few
J: TRBJ1-1
D: NA
CDR3: CASSQTSWTEAFF
DNA: TGCGCCAGCAGCCAGACTTCGTGGACTGAAGCTTTCTTT

V: TRBV19
size: NA
J: TRBJ2-7
D: NA
CDR3: CASSIGVTYEQYF
DNA: TGTGCCAGTAGTATCGGGGTAACCTACGAGCAGTACTTC

V: TRBV7-2
size: NA
J: TRBJ1-1
D: NA
CDR3: CASSLMSTEAFF
DNA: TGTGCCAGCAGCTTAATGTCGACTGAAGCTTTCTTT

V: TRBV7-6
size: NA
J: TRBJ1-4
D: NA
CDR3: CASSLGDRKGEKLFF
DNA: TGTGCCAGCAGCTTAGGCGACAGGAAGGGCGAAAAACTGTTTTTT

V: TRBV28
size: NA
J: TRBJ2-5
D: NA
CDR3: CASIRTSGVEQYF
DNA: TGTGCCAGCATCCGAACGTCGGGGGTTGAGCAGTACTTC

V: TRBV7-3
size: NA
J: TRBJ2-2
D: NA
CDR3: CASSLTTNTGELFF
DNA: TGTGCCAGCAGCTTGACAACGAACACCGGGGAGCTGTTTTTT